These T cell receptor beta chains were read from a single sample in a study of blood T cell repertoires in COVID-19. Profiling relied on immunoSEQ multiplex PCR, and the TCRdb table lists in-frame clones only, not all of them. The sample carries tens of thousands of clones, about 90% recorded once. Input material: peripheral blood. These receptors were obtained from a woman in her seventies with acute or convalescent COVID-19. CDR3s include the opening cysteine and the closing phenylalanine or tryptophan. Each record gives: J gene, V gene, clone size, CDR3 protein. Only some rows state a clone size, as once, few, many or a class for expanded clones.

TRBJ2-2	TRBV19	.	CASRSLAKNTGELFF
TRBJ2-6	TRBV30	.	CAWSSTGYGANVLTF
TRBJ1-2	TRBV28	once	CASSPRRGNYGYTF
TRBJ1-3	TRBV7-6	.	CASSLKQSSGNTIYF
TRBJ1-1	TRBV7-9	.	CASSFGTRDRDTEAFF
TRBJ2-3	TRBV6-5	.	CALSSGGGGTDTQYF
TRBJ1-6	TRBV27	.	CASSYQGSYNSPLHF
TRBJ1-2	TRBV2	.	CASSPDRGDYGYTF
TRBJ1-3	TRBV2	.	CASRPGQTSGNTIYF
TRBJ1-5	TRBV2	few	CASGADSDQPQHF
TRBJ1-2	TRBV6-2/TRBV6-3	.	CASSYSTGGYGYTF
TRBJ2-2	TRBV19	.	CASSVLAGNTGELFF
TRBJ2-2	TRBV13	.	CASRQNTGELFF
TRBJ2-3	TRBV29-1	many	CSVETTLANTQYF
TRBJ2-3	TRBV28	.	CASRKTGAGDTQYF
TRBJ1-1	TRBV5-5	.	CASSLMEINMNTEAFF
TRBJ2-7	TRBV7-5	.	CVRSVYAGTSGRAELGEQYF
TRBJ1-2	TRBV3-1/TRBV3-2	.	CASSHQGVGGYTF
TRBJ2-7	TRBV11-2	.	CASSVWTRTEEQYF
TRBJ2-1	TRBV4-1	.	CASRDLAGVSYNEQFF